This T cell receptor (beta chain) originates from a study of neurological immune-mediated disorders. Study-level information: Of 35 or so multiple sclerosis patients, some 30 were relapsing-remitting and 3 secondary progressive.

This clonotype has ten or more counts. Each TCR transcript was tagged with a 10-nucleotide random UMI during 5'RACE. TCRdb analysed the 5' RACE reads with MiXCR anew, one entry per CDR3 protein. The sample gives around 65,000 distinct CDR3 sequences, roughly 5% of which show up once; about 5% is in the top ten. The source material was PBMCs. The clonotype comes from a human donor with multiple sclerosis. The donor label of this sample is uncertain.

The CDR3 loop reads CASSTIPDGAGELFF. In nucleotides, the CDR3 is TGCGCCAGCAGCACCATCCCAGACGGGGCCGGGGAGCTGTTTTTT. This chain joins TRBV5-1 and TRBJ2-2, with D possibly matching TRBD2 (5 bases). The CDR3 contains 15 residues. Germline CDR1 is SGHRS and CDR2 is YFSETQ. Trimming left V 4 bases short and J 6 bases short, with 16 bases between.